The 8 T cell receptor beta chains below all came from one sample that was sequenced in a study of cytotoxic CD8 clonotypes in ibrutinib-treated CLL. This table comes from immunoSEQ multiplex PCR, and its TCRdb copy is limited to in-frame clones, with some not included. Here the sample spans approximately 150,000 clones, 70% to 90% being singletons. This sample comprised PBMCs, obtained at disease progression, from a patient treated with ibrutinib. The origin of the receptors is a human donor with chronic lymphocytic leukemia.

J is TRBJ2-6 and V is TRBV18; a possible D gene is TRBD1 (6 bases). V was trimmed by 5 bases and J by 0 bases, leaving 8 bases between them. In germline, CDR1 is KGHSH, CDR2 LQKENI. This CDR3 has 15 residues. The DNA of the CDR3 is TGTGCCAGCTCAGACAGGATCTCTGGGGCCAACGTCCTGACTTTC. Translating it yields CASSDRISGANVLTF.

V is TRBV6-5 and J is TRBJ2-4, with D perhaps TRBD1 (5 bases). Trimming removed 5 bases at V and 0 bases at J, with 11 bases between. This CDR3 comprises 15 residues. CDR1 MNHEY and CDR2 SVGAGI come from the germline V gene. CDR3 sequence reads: CASSLLGLAKNIQYF. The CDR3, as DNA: TGTGCCAGCAGTCTCCTGGGGCTAGCCAAAAACATTCAGTACTTC.

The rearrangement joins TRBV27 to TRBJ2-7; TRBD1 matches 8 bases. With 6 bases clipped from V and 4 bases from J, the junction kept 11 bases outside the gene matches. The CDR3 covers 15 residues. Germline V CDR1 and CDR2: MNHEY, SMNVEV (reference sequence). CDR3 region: CASRDRTGRLYEQYF. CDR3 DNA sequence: TGTGCCAGCAGGGATAGGACAGGGAGGCTGTACGAGCAGTACTTC.

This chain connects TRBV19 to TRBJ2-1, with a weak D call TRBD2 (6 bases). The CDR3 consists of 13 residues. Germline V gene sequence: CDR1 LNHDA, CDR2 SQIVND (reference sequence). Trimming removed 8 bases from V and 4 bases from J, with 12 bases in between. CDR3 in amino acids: CASEERVYNEQFF. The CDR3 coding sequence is TGTGCCAGTGAGGAGCGGGTGTACAATGAGCAGTTCTTC.

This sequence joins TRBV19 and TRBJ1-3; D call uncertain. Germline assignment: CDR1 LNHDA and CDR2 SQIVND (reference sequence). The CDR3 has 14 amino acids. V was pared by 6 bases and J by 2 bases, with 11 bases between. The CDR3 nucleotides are TGTGCCAGTAGGACGTTGGAAGCTGGAAACACCATATATTTT. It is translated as CASRTLEAGNTIYF. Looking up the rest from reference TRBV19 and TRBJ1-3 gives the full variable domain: DGGITQSPKYLFRKEGQNVTLSCEQNLNHDAMYWYRQDPGQGLRLIYYSQIVNDFQKGDIAEGYSVSREKKESFPLTVTSAQKNPTAFYLCASRTLEAGNTIYFGEGSWLTVV.

The CDR3 protein is CASSFGNIQYF. CDR3 in DNA: TGTGCCAGCAGCTTTGGCAACATTCAGTACTTC. This chain links TRBV5-6 with TRBJ2-4; D is unresolved. Germline-derived CDR1 and CDR2 are SGHDT and YYEEEE. The CDR3 runs 11 residues. Trimming removed 2 bases from V and 7 bases from J, with 4 bases in between. Variable domain in full (rest from reference TRBV5-6 and TRBJ2-4): DAGVTQSPTHLIKTRGQQVTLRCSPKSGHDTVSWYQQALGQGPQFIFQYYEEEERQRGNFPDRFSGHQFPNYSSELNVNALLLGDSALYLCASSFGNIQYFGAGTRLSVL.

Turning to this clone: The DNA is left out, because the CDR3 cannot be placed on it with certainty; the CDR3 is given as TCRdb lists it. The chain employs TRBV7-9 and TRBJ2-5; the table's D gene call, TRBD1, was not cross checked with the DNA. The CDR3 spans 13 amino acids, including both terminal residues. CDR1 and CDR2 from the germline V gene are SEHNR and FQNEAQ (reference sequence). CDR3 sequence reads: CASSFGPGGTQYF.

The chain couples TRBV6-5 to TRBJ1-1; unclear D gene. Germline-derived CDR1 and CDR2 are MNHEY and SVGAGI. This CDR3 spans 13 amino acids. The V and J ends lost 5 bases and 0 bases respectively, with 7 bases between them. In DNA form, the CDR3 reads TGTGCCAGCAGTCGAGGGTTGAACACTGAAGCTTTCTTT. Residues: CASSRGLNTEAFF.